Reported below is one T cell receptor (beta chain). The antigen is undetermined. The source of the sample is a study of PD-L1 blockade in urothelial cancer. Study results and limitations: Analysis included one FFPE tumor sample per patient, not collected immediately prior to treatment.

Added to each PCR by spiking were synthetic TCR analog templates. Sequencing used immunoSEQ multiplex PCR; TCRdb keeps in-frame clones, though not all of them. The sample carries more than 35,000 clones, approximately 40% recorded once. Germline loops: CDR1 GTSNPN, CDR2 SVGIG (reference sequence). The CDR3 has 15 amino acids. V was pared by 3 bases and J by 5 bases, with 16 bases between. Material: tumor tissue, obtained before atezolizumab (anti-PD-L1) treatment. This chain joins TRBV30 and TRBJ1-4, with D perhaps matching TRBD1 (5 bases). The receptor was derived from a man in his 60s with urothelial cancer. Here the CDR3 DNA reads TGTGCCTGGAGGGACACGGCGGGGGGGAATGAAAAACTGTTTTTT. This gives the protein CAWRDTAGGNEKLFF.